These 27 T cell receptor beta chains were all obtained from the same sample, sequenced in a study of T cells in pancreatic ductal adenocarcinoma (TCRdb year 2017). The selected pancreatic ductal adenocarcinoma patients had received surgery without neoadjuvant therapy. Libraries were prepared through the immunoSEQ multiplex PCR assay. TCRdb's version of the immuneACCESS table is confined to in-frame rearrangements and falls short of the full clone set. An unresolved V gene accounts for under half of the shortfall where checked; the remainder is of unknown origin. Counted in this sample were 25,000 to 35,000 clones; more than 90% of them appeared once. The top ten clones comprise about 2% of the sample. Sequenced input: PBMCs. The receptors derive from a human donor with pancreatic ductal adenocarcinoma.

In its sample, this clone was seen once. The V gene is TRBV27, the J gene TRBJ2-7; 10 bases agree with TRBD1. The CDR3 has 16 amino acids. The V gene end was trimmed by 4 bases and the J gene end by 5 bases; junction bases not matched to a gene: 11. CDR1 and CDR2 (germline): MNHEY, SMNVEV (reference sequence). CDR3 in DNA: TGTGCCAGCAGTTATGGGGCTGGGACAGGGGAGAACGAGCAGTACTTC. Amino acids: CASSYGAGTGENEQYF.

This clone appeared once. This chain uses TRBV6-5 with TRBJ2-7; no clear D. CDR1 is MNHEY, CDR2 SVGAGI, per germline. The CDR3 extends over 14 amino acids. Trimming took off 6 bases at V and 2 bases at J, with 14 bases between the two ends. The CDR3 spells CASRADLYPYEQYF. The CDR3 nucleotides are TGTGCCAGCAGGGCAGACCTGTACCCCTACGAGCAGTACTTC.

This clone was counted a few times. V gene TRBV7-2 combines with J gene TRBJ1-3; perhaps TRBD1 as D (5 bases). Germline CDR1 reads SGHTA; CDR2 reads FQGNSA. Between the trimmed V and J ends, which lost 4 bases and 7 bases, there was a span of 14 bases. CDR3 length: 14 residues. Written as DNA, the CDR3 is TGTGCCAGCAGCTCCCCGACATGGGGCAACACCATATATTTT. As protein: CASSSPTWGNTIYF.

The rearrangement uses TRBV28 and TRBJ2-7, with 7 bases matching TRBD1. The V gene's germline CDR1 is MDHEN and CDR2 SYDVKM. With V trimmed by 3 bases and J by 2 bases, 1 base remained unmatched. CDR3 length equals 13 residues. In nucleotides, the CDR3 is TGTGCCAGCAGTTTCGGACAGGCCTACGAGCAGTACTTC. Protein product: CASSFGQAYEQYF.

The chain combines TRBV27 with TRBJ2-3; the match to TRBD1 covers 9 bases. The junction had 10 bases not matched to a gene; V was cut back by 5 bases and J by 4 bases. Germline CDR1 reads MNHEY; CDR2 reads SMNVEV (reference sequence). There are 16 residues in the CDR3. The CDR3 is CASSRYRGPGPDTQYF. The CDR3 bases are TGTGCCAGCAGTAGATACAGGGGGCCAGGCCCAGATACGCAGTATTTT.

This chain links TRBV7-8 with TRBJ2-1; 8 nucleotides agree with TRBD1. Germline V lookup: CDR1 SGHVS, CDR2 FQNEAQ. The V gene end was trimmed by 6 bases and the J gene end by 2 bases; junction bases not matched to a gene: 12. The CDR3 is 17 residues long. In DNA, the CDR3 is TGTGCCAGCAGGCAAGAGACCCAGGGGGCTACCTACAATGAGCAGTTCTTC. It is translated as CASRQETQGATYNEQFF.

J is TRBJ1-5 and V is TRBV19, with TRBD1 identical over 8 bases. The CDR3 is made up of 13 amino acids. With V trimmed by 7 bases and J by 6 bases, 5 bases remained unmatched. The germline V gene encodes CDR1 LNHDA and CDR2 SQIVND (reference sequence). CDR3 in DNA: TGTGCCAGTAACGCGGACAGGGTTCAGCCCCAGCATTTT. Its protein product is CASNADRVQPQHF.

In DNA, the CDR3 is TGTGCCAGCAGGATGACAGGGACCTCCTACGAGCAGTACTTC. It codes for CASRMTGTSYEQYF. This chain links TRBV7-2 with TRBJ2-7, with 7 positions matching TRBD1. The V segment lost 6 bases and the J segment 0 bases; nucleotides outside the gene matches: 5. The CDR3 contains 14 residues. Germline CDR1 reads SGHTA; CDR2 reads FQGNSA.

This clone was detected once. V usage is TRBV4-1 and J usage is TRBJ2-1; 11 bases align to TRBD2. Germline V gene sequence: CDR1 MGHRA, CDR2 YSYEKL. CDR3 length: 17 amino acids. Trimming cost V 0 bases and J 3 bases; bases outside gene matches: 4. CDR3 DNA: TGCGCCAGCAGCCAAGAGGGAACTAGCGGGGGCTACAATGAGCAGTTCTTC. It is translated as CASSQEGTSGGYNEQFF.

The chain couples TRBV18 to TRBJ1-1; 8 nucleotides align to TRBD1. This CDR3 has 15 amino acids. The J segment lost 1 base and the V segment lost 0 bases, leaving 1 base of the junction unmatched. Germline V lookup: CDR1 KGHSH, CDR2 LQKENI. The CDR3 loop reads CASSPPQGANTEAFF. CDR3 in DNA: TGTGCCAGCTCACCACCCCAGGGGGCGAACACTGAAGCTTTCTTT.

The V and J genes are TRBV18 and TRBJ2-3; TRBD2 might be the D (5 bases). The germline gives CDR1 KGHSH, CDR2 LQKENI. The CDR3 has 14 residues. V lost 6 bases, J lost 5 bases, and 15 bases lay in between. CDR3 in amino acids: CASSPLMGEDTQYF. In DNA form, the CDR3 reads TGTGCCAGCTCCCCCTTGATGGGAGAAGATACGCAGTATTTT.

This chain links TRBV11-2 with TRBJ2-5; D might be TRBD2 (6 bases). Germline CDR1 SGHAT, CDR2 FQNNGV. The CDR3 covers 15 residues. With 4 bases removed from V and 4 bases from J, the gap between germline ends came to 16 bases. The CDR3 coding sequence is TGTGCCAGCAGCTCGCTGTGGGGGGAAGGAGAGACCCAGTACTTC. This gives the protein CASSSLWGEGETQYF.

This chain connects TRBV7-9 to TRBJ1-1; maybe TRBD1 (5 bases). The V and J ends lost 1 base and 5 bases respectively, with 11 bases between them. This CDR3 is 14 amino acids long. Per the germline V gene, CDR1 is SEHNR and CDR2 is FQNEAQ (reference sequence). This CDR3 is CASSLDGGGTEAFF. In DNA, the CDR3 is TGTGCCAGCAGCTTAGATGGGGGTGGAACTGAAGCTTTCTTT. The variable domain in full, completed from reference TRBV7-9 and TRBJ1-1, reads DTGVSQNPRHKITKRGQNVTFRCDPISEHNRLYWYRQTLGQGPEFLTYFQNEAQLEKSRLLSDRFSAERPKGSFSTLEIQRTEQGDSAMYLCASSLDGGGTEAFFGQGTRLTVV.

The CDR3 DNA reads TGTGCCAGCAGTCCCCGACCCTTGGGGTGGAAGTACTTC. Amino acids: CASSPRPLGWKYF. The chain joins TRBV6-5 to TRBJ2-7; D is unclear. Germline V gene lookup returns CDR1 MNHEY and CDR2 SVGAGI. The CDR3 spans 13 residues. Between the trimmed V and J ends, which lost 5 bases and 11 bases, there was a span of 19 bases.

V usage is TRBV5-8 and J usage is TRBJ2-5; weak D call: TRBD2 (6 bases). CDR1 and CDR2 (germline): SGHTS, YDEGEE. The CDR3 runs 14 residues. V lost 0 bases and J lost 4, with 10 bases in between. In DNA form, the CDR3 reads TGTGCCAGCAGCTTGGAAGGAGGGGTAGAGACCCAGTACTTC. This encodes CASSLEGGVETQYF.

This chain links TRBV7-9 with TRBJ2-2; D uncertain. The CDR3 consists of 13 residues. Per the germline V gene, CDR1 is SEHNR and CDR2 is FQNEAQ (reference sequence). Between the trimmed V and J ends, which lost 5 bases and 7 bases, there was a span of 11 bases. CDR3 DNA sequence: TGTGCCAGCAGCCCCCTCCCGGACGGGGAGCTGTTTTTT. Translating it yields CASSPLPDGELFF.

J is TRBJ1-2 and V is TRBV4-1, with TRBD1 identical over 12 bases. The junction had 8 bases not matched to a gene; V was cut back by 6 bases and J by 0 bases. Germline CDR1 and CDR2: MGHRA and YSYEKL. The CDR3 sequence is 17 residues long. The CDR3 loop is CASSTPGQGATNYGYTF. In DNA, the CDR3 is TGCGCCAGCAGTACTCCGGGACAGGGGGCTACTAACTATGGCTACACCTTC.

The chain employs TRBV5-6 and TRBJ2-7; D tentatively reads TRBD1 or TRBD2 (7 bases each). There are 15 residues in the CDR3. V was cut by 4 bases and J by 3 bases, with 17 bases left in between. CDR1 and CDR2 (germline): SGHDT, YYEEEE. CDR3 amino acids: CASSPRGGRSYEQYF. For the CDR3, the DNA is TGTGCCAGCAGCCCCAGGGGGGGGCGAAGCTACGAGCAGTACTTC. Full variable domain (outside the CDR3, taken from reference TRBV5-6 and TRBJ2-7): DAGVTQSPTHLIKTRGQQVTLRCSPKSGHDTVSWYQQALGQGPQFIFQYYEEEERQRGNFPDRFSGHQFPNYSSELNVNALLLGDSALYLCASSPRGGRSYEQYFGPGTRLTVT.

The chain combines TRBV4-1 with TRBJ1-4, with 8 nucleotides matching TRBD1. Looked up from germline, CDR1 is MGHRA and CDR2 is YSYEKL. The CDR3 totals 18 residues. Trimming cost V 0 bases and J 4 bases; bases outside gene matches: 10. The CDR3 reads CASSQDAQGANNNEKLFF. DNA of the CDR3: TGCGCCAGCAGCCAAGATGCCCAGGGGGCGAACAATAATGAAAAACTGTTTTTT.

CDR3: CASSLGGGEGELFF. Here the CDR3 DNA reads TGTGCCAGCTCCCTGGGTGGGGGAGAAGGGGAGCTGTTTTTT. The chain has TRBV5-6 and TRBJ2-2; D is perhaps TRBD1 or TRBD2 (5 bases each). The V gene lost 7 bases and the J gene lost 8 bases, with 18 bases spanning the gap. CDR1 is SGHDT, CDR2 YYEEEE, per germline. CDR3 length: 14 amino acids. The full variable domain, its missing parts supplied by reference TRBV5-6 and TRBJ2-2, is DAGVTQSPTHLIKTRGQQVTLRCSPKSGHDTVSWYQQALGQGPQFIFQYYEEEERQRGNFPDRFSGHQFPNYSSELNVNALLLGDSALYLCASSLGGGEGELFFGEGSRLTVL.

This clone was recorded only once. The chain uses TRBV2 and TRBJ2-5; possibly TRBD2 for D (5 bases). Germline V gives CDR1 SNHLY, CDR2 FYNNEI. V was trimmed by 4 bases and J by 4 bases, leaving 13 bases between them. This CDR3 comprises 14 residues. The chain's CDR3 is CASSAERTPETQYF. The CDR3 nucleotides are TGTGCCAGCAGTGCAGAGCGGACCCCAGAGACCCAGTACTTC.

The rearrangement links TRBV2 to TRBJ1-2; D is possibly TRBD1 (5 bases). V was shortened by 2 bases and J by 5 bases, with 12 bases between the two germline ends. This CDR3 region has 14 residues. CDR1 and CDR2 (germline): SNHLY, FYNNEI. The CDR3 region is CASSESVAGYGYTF. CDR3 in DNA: TGTGCCAGCAGTGAAAGTGTGGCAGGGTATGGCTACACCTTC.

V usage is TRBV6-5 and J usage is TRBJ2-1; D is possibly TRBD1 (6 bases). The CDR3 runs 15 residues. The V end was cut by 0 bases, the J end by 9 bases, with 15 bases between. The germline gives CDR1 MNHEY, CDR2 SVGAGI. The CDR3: CASSYSRQGFGEQFF. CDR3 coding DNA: TGTGCCAGCAGTTACTCGAGGCAGGGGTTTGGTGAGCAGTTCTTC.

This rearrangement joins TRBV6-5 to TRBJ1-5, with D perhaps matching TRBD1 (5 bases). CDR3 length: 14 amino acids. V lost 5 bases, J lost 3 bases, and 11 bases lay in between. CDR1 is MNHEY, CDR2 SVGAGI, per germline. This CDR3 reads CASSATGPNQPQHF. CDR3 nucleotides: TGTGCCAGCAGTGCAACAGGTCCCAATCAGCCCCAGCATTTT.

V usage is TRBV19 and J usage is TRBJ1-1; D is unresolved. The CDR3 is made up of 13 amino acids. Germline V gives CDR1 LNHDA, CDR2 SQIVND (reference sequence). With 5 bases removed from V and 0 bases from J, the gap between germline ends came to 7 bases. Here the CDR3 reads CASSELMNTEAFF. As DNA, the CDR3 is TGTGCCAGTAGTGAGCTAATGAACACTGAAGCTTTCTTT.

The CDR3 coding sequence is TGTGCCAGCGAACAAGCCTTGGGACAGGACAACACCGGGGAGCTGTTTTTT. Its translation is CASEQALGQDNTGELFF. J is TRBJ2-2 and V is TRBV2; 8 bases match TRBD1. Germline CDR1 SNHLY, CDR2 FYNNEI. Trimming cost V 8 bases and J 2 bases; bases outside gene matches: 13. The CDR3 loop spans 17 amino acids. Filled out from reference TRBV2 and TRBJ2-2, the complete variable domain reads EPEVTQTPSHQVTQMGQEVILRCVPISNHLYFYWYRQILGQKVEFLVSFYNNEISEKSEIFDDQFSVERPDGSNFTLKIRSTKLEDSAMYFCASEQALGQDNTGELFFGEGSRLTVL.

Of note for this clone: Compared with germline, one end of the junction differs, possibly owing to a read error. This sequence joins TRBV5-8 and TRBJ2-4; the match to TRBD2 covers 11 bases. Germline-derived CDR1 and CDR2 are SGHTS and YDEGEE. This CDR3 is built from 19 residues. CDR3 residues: CASSLEGSGRAGAKNIRYF. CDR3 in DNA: TGTGCCAGCAGCCTGGAGGGTAGCGGGAGGGCCGGTGCCAAAAACATTCGGTACTTC.